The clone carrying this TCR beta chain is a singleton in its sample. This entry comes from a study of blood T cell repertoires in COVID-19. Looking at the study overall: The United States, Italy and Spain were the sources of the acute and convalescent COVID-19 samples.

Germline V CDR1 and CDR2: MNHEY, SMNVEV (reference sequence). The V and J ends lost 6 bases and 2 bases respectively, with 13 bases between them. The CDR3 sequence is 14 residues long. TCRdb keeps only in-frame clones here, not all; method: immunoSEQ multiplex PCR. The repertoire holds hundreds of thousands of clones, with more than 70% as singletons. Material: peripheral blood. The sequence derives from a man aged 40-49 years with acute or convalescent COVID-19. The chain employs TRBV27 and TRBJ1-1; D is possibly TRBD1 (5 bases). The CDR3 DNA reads TGTGCCAGCAGCCAGGGACTTGGCAACACTGAAGCTTTCTTT. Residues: CASSQGLGNTEAFF.